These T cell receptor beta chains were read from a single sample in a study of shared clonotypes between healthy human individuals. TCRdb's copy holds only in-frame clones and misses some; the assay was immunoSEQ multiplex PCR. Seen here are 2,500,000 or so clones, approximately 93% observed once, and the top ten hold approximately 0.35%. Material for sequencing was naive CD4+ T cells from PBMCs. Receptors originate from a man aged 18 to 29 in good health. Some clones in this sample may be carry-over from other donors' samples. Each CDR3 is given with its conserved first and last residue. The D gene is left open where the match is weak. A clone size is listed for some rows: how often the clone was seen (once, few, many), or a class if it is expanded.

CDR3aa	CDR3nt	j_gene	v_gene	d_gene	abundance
CASTGQGATTGELFF	TGTGCCAGCACGGGGCAGGGGGCGACCACCGGGGAGCTGTTTTTT	TRBJ2-2	TRBV2	TRBD1	NA
CASSGTSDNEQYF	TGTGCCAGCTCTGGGACTAGCGACAACGAGCAGTACTTC	TRBJ2-7	TRBV18	TRBD2	NA
CASSFSGNYEQYF	TGCGCCAGCAGCTTTAGCGGAAACTACGAGCAGTACTTC	TRBJ2-7	TRBV5-1	NA	NA
CASRDLQVRQETQYF	TGTGCCAGCAGGGACTTACAAGTGAGACAAGAGACCCAGTACTTC	TRBJ2-5	TRBV28	NA	once
CASSARTDHNEQFF	TGTGCCAGCAGTGCCCGGACGGACCACAATGAGCAGTTCTTC	TRBJ2-1	TRBV6-1	NA	NA
CASSVVWDNYNEQFF	TGTGCCAGCAGCGTAGTATGGGACAACTACAATGAGCAGTTCTTC	TRBJ2-1	TRBV9	NA	NA
CASSQDAGTGGIRSYEQYF	TGCGCCAGCAGCCAAGATGCCGGAACGGGAGGTATTCGCTCCTACGAGCAGTACTTC	TRBJ2-7	TRBV4-1	TRBD2	once
CASSPQKNVFGEQYF	TGTGCCAGCAGCCCACAAAAAAACGTTTTTGGCGAGCAGTACTTC	TRBJ2-7	TRBV7-3	NA	NA
CASRYRNNEQFF	TGTGCCAGCAGGTACCGGAACAATGAGCAGTTCTTC	TRBJ2-1	TRBV2	NA	NA
CASSLGLAGVGEQFF	TGTGCCAGCAGTTTGGGGCTAGCGGGAGTGGGTGAGCAGTTCTTC	TRBJ2-1	TRBV27	TRBD2	NA
CASSPLVRDTEAFF	TGTGCCAGTAGCCCTTTGGTAAGGGACACTGAAGCTTTCTTT	TRBJ1-1	TRBV19	NA	NA
CASSVDRVDYGYTF	TGTGCCAGCAGTGTGGACAGGGTTGACTATGGCTACACCTTC	TRBJ1-2	TRBV6-1	TRBD1	once
CASSSGGLAGVNTQYF	TGTGCCAGCAGCTCTGGGGGGTTAGCGGGAGTGAATACGCAGTATTTT	TRBJ2-3	TRBV11-2	TRBD2	NA
CASSVGDRGPSLTGYTF	TGCGCCAGCAGCGTGGGGGACAGGGGGCCTTCTTTGACAGGCTACACCTTC	TRBJ1-2	TRBV5-1	TRBD1	NA
CASSPTGNPHEQYF	TGTGCCAGCAGCCCGACAGGGAATCCGCACGAGCAGTACTTC	TRBJ2-7	TRBV9	TRBD1	NA
CASSLGTSGAGAVTQYF	TGCGCCAGCAGCTTGGGGACTAGCGGGGCTGGGGCGGTTACGCAGTATTTT	TRBJ2-3	TRBV5-1	TRBD2	NA
CASSLDGPTGELFF	TGTGCCAGCAGCTTAGATGGTCCCACCGGGGAGCTGTTTTTT	TRBJ2-2	TRBV11-3	NA	NA
CASRIRGVAEAFF	TGTGCCAGTAGGATCCGGGGGGTGGCTGAAGCTTTCTTT	TRBJ1-1	TRBV19	NA	NA
CASSLRDRGEQYF	TGTGCCAGCAGTTTACGGGACAGGGGCGAGCAGTACTTC	TRBJ2-7	TRBV28	TRBD1	NA
CASSLRETSTDTQYF	TGTGCCAGCAGTTTACGCGAAACTAGCACAGATACGCAGTATTTT	TRBJ2-3	TRBV28	NA	once
CASRRGAGGPREQYF	TGTGCCAGTAGGAGGGGAGCGGGAGGGCCAAGAGAGCAGTACTTC	TRBJ2-7	TRBV19	TRBD2	NA
CTSSQDTERGTDTQYF	TGCACCAGCAGCCAAGATACGGAGCGAGGCACAGATACGCAGTATTTT	TRBJ2-3	TRBV1	NA	NA
CASSRGATKNIQYF	TGTGCCAGCAGTCGGGGAGCAACCAAAAACATTCAGTACTTC	TRBJ2-4	TRBV28	NA	NA
CASSDSGNSYEQYF	TGTGCCAGCAGTGACAGCGGGAACTCCTACGAGCAGTACTTC	TRBJ2-7	TRBV28	TRBD2	NA
CASSYLTSVQETQYF	TGTGCCAGCAGTTACCTTACTAGCGTCCAAGAGACCCAGTACTTC	TRBJ2-5	TRBV6-6	TRBD2	NA
CASSFEGPRPQHF	TGTGCCAGCAGTTTTGAAGGTCCGCGGCCCCAGCATTTT	TRBJ1-5	TRBV28	NA	NA
CASSVDPVVWSRDEQYF	TGTGCCAGCAGCGTAGACCCAGTTGTGTGGTCCCGAGACGAGCAGTACTTC	TRBJ2-7	TRBV9	NA	NA
CASSLFFGDDSEKLFF	TGCGCCAGCAGCTTGTTCTTCGGGGATGATAGTGAAAAACTGTTTTTT	TRBJ1-4	TRBV5-1	NA	NA
CASSLTGGIRNEQFF	TGTGCCAGCAGCTTAACAGGGGGCATAAGGAATGAGCAGTTCTTC	TRBJ2-1	TRBV5-4	TRBD1	NA
CASSVEGGNLPGNTIYF	TGTGCCAGCAGCGTAGAAGGGGGGAACTTGCCCGGAAACACCATATATTTT	TRBJ1-3	TRBV9	NA	NA
CASSSLGGEQFF	TGTGCCAGCAGCTCCCTAGGGGGTGAGCAGTTCTTC	TRBJ2-1	TRBV7-3	NA	NA
CASSLVEGYTEAFF	TGTGCCAGCAGCTTAGTCGAGGGTTACACTGAAGCTTTCTTT	TRBJ1-1	TRBV7-9	NA	NA
CASSFGATRKQETQYF	TGTGCCAGCAGTTTTGGGGCTACAAGAAAACAAGAGACCCAGTACTTC	TRBJ2-5	TRBV5-8	NA	once
CASSYRGNTGELFF	TGTGCCAGCAGTTACAGGGGTAACACCGGGGAGCTGTTTTTT	TRBJ2-2	TRBV6-4	TRBD1	NA
CASRDGPGNEQFF	TGTGCCAGCAGAGACGGACCGGGCAATGAGCAGTTCTTC	TRBJ2-1	TRBV11-2	NA	NA
CASSAIGVAHVTQYF	TGTGCCAGCAGCGCAATCGGGGTCGCACATGTTACGCAGTATTTT	TRBJ2-3	TRBV9	NA	NA
CASSLFGAGVKDTQYF	TGTGCCAGCAGCTTATTCGGGGCGGGAGTGAAAGATACGCAGTATTTT	TRBJ2-3	TRBV7-3	TRBD2	once
CASSQEMAGGTFTGELFF	TGTGCCAGCAGCCAAGAAATGGCGGGAGGGACTTTCACCGGGGAGCTGTTTTTT	TRBJ2-2	TRBV4-2	TRBD2	NA
CASRPGPGTGASGYTF	TGTGCCAGTAGGCCGGGTCCCGGGACAGGGGCTTCTGGCTACACCTTC	TRBJ1-2	TRBV19	TRBD1	NA
CASSLVGRRSLRYEQYF	TGTGCCAGCAGCTTAGTAGGGCGGCGGAGTCTGCGGTACGAGCAGTACTTC	TRBJ2-7	TRBV7-9	NA	NA
CASSSGQRGLISNQPQHF	TGTGCCAGCAGTTCGGGACAGCGCGGCCTTATTAGCAATCAGCCCCAGCATTTT	TRBJ1-5	TRBV28	TRBD1	NA
CASSLWSRGMNTEAFF	TGTGCCAGCAGTTTATGGTCGAGGGGCATGAACACTGAAGCTTTCTTT	TRBJ1-1	TRBV6-6	NA	NA
CASRRTGAIANYGYTF	TGTGCCAGCAGGAGGACAGGGGCGATAGCTAACTATGGCTACACCTTC	TRBJ1-2	TRBV28	TRBD1	NA
CASRQGVSYEQYF	TGTGCCAGCAGACAGGGGGTATCCTACGAGCAGTACTTC	TRBJ2-7	TRBV2	TRBD1	NA
CASSKGLAASTDTQYF	TGTGCCAGTAGTAAAGGACTAGCGGCTAGCACAGATACGCAGTATTTT	TRBJ2-3	TRBV19	TRBD2	NA
CASSQDYGEPRRLQETQYF	TGCGCCAGCAGCCAAGACTATGGGGAACCTCGACGGCTACAAGAGACCCAGTACTTC	TRBJ2-5	TRBV4-3	NA	NA
CAIRGGGSYTDTQYF	TGTGCCATCAGGGGTGGCGGATCTTACACAGATACGCAGTATTTT	TRBJ2-3	TRBV10-3	NA	once
CASSTGPLGQTQYF	TGTGCCAGCAGCACCGGGCCGCTGGGGCAGACCCAGTACTTC	TRBJ2-5	TRBV9	NA	once
CASSQGLAGDSSEQFF	TGCGCCAGCAGCCAAGGACTAGCGGGAGACTCTTCTGAGCAGTTCTTC	TRBJ2-1	TRBV4-1	TRBD2	NA
CASSGSVQETQYF	TGCGCCAGCAGCGGCAGCGTACAAGAGACCCAGTACTTC	TRBJ2-5	TRBV5-1	NA	once